A single sample gave rise to the 26 T cell receptor beta chains below, sequenced in a study of esophageal squamous cell carcinoma under preoperative chemotherapy. TCRdb passed the PCR reads through MiXCR, listing each CDR3 protein once. The table lists roughly 14,000 distinct CDR3 sequences, around 45% of them singletons. The time point here: before preoperative PTX-NDP chemotherapy. The sample was collected from a patient given preoperative chemotherapy. Every receptor here comes from a human donor with esophageal squamous cell carcinoma. The donor label of this sample is uncertain.

CDR3 protein: CASSRPGSGFYNEQFF. The CDR3 coding sequence is TGTGCCAGCAGCCGCCCGGGTAGCGGATTTTACAATGAGCAGTTCTTC. The V gene is TRBV7-9, the J gene TRBJ2-1; D perhaps matches TRBD2 (6 bases). This CDR3 contains 16 residues. Germline CDR1 is SEHNR and CDR2 is FQNEAQ (reference sequence). Trimming pared 5 bases from V and 4 bases from J, leaving 18 bases between.

With regard to this clonotype: At one of its ends the junction is not consistent with the germline gene, which may arise from a read error. This chain uses TRBV7-2 with TRBJ2-3, with D possibly TRBD2 on 7 matching bases. Germline values: CDR1 SGHTA, CDR2 FQGNSA. This CDR3 spans 16 amino acids. CDR3 protein: CASSEPGGRDEEAQYF. CDR3 DNA: TGTGCCAGCAGTGAACCCGGGGGGCGTGACGAAGAGGCCCAGTATTTC.

Only a few counts were recorded for this clonotype. The V and J genes are TRBV7-3 and TRBJ2-3; 10 bases fit TRBD2. The CDR3 is 16 amino acids. The trim removed 2 bases at V and 4 bases at J, leaving 6 bases unmatched. The germline V gene has CDR1 SGHTA and CDR2 FQGTGA. The CDR3, as DNA: TGTGCCAGCAGCTTACAAAGCGGGAGGGGGTCAGATACGCAGTATTTT. Amino acid sequence: CASSLQSGRGSDTQYF.

This sequence joins TRBV7-9 and TRBJ2-3; 7 positions agree with TRBD1. V shed 5 bases and J 2 bases; nucleotides not matched to a gene: 16. This CDR3 is built from 18 residues. The V gene's germline CDR1 is SEHNR and CDR2 FQNEAQ (reference sequence). This CDR3 reads CASSLLLIQGTPTDTQYF. The CDR3 nucleotides read TGTGCCAGCAGCCTATTGTTAATACAGGGGACCCCCACAGATACGCAGTATTTT. Combining the CDR3 with reference TRBV7-9 and TRBJ2-3 gives the whole variable domain DTGVSQNPRHKITKRGQNVTFRCDPISEHNRLYWYRQTLGQGPEFLTYFQNEAQLEKSRLLSDRFSAERPKGSFSTLEIQRTEQGDSAMYLCASSLLLIQGTPTDTQYFGPGTRLTVL.

A remark on this clonotype: The conserved final phenylalanine or tryptophan is absent from the CDR3, which likely points to a read error. The rearrangement joins TRBV12-3 or TRBV12-4 to TRBJ2-5; TRBD2 agrees at 7 bases. J gave up 5 bases and V 6 bases, and 21 bases lay outside the gene matches. The CDR3 runs to 18 residues. CDR3 DNA sequence: TGTGCCAGCAGCCACCGGACGGGGGGATCGCTGGGTGCGGAGACCCAGTACTCG. As protein: CASSHRTGGSLGAETQYS.

The chain couples TRBV7-8 to TRBJ2-5, with a tentative D call TRBD1 (6 bases). CDR1 and CDR2 (germline): SGHVS, FQNEAQ. CDR3 length: 16 amino acids. The V gene lost 5 bases and the J gene lost 11 bases, with 27 bases spanning the gap. The CDR3 sequence is CASSPNTGSGYNEQYF. The CDR3 coding sequence is TGTGCCAGCAGCCCGAACACAGGGTCGGGCTACAATGAGCAGTACTTC.

This clonotype was seen just once. This CDR3 is missing its conserved last phenylalanine or tryptophan, likely due to a read error. This chain's CDR3 is CASSSLAGGPLATQFL. CDR3 coding DNA: TGTGCCAGCAGCTCGCTAGCGGGAGGGCCTTTAGCGACCCAGTTCTTG. J is TRBJ2-5 and V is TRBV7-8; TRBD2 aligns across 12 bases. The tail of the sequence fits TRBJ2-1 better, so the J call may be wrong. This CDR3 region has 16 residues. Germline assignment: CDR1 SGHVS and CDR2 FQNEAQ.

V and J are TRBV12-3 or TRBV12-4 and TRBJ2-5, with a tentative D call TRBD2 (7 bases). The CDR3 is 18 amino acids. CDR3 amino acids: CAGSWGGDGGGGQETQYF. The CDR3 bases are TGTGCGGGTAGTTGGGGGGGGGACGGGGGCGGTGGCCAAGAGACCCAGTACTTC.

V and J are TRBV7-3 and TRBJ2-3; TRBD2 might be the D (5 bases). The DNA matches TRBJ2-5 better at its end, which makes the J call doubtful. Germline V lookup: CDR1 SGHTA, CDR2 FQGTGA. The length of the CDR3 is 13 residues. The CDR3 DNA is TGTGCCTGCGGGCCGGACGCCACAGATACCCAGTACTTC. Protein sequence: CACGPDATDTQYF.

This chain uses TRBV11-2 with TRBJ2-7; D may correspond to TRBD1 or TRBD2 (5 bases each). The end of the DNA aligns better with TRBJ2-1, so the J call may be wrong. Germline-derived CDR1 and CDR2 are SGHAT and FQNNGV. The CDR3 has 15 amino acids. This chain's CDR3 is CASSLEGVEGNEQFF. In DNA form, the CDR3 reads TGTGCCAGCAGCTTAGAAGGGGTTGAGGGAAATGAGCAGTTCTTC.

This CDR3 is CASSFGGRYNSPLHF. The DNA of the CDR3 is TGTGCCAGCTCTTTCGGGGGACGGTATAATTCACCCCTCCACTTT. The V gene is TRBV6-1, the J gene TRBJ1-6; TRBD1 might be the D (5 bases). V was cut by 8 bases and J by 4 bases, with 15 bases left in between. Germline CDR1 reads MNHNS; CDR2 reads SASEGT. The CDR3 sequence is 15 residues long.

The chain is built from TRBV7-8 and TRBJ2-5; D is uncertain. The better agreement between TRBJ2-7 and the DNA end casts doubt on the J call. Germline CDR1 and CDR2: SGHVS and FQNEAQ. CDR3 length: 14 amino acids. The DNA of the CDR3 is TGTGCCAGCAGCCCCCGGATCCCTCCCTCCGAGCAGTACTTC. It specifies CASSPRIPPSEQYF.

As to this clonotype: Lacking the conserved final phenylalanine or tryptophan, this CDR3 likely reflects a read error. It is unclear where the CDR3 begins or ends on the DNA, so no DNA is shown, and the CDR3 is as TCRdb lists it. This chain uses TRBV12-3 or TRBV12-4 with TRBJ2-5; TRBD1, the D gene given by the table, was not confirmed from the DNA. The CDR3 spans 18 residues, counting both ends. The CDR3 reads CASSHRPGGAPGAATQYS.

As concerns this clonotype: A read error may produce the germline difference seen at one junction end. V is TRBV7-7 and J is TRBJ2-1, with D unclear. Germline V gene lookup returns CDR1 SSHAT and CDR2 FNYEAQ (reference sequence). The CDR3 is 13 amino acids. This CDR3 reads CASSLGVADEQFF. CDR3 nucleotide sequence: TGTGCTAGCAGCTTAGGCGTGGCCGATGAGCAGTTCTTC. Complete variable domain (other parts from reference TRBV7-7 and TRBJ2-1): GAGVSQSPRYKVTKRGQDVTLRCDPISSHATLYWYQQALGQGPEFLTYFNYEAQPDKSGLPSDRFSAERPEGSISTLTIQRTEQRDSAMYRCASSLGVADEQFFGPGTRLTVL.

This clonotype was detected a few times. The chain has TRBV11-2 and TRBJ2-5; 8 bases align to TRBD1. The last part of the DNA fits TRBJ2-1 better; the J call may be wrong. The CDR3 sequence is 15 residues long. CDR1 and CDR2 (germline): SGHAT, FQNNGV. The DNA of the CDR3 is TGTGCCAGCAGAGGACAGGGCCTAAGTTGGGATGAGCAGTTCTTC. It yields the protein CASRGQGLSWDEQFF.

This clonotype has a count of ten or more. This chain links TRBV6-5 with TRBJ2-2; no clear D gene. V was pared by 2 bases and J by 3 bases, with 16 bases between. The CDR3 is 17 amino acids. The germline gives CDR1 MNHEY, CDR2 SVGAGI. The CDR3, as DNA: TGTGCCAGCAGTTACCGCAGAACCCTAACCGACACCGGGGAGCTGTTTTTT. This codes for CASSYRRTLTDTGELFF.

This clonotype was seen a few times. This chain uses TRBV7-2 with TRBJ2-5; D is possibly TRBD1 or TRBD2 (5 bases each). Trimming stripped 2 bases from V and 5 bases from J, with 15 bases between. Looked up from germline, CDR1 is SGHTA and CDR2 is FQGNSA. The CDR3 consists of 15 residues. CDR3 DNA sequence: TGTGCCAGCAGCTTACAAGGGACGGCCGGGGAGACCCAGTACTTC. Protein sequence: CASSLQGTAGETQYF.

The chain combines TRBV6-1 with TRBJ1-5; 9 positions agree with TRBD1. The CDR3 has 16 amino acids. The germline CDR1 and CDR2 sequences are MNHNS and SASEGT. The V and J ends lost 5 bases and 6 bases, in that order; junction bases with no gene match: 11. The CDR3 DNA reads as TGTGCCAGCAGTCCCGACAGGGGGGGAGGGGGTCAGCCCCAGCATTTT. This encodes CASSPDRGGGGQPQHF.

This clonotype was observed a few times. For the CDR3, the DNA is TGTGCCAGCAGCCCGGACGTCCGAAACAACTATGGCTACACCTTC. Protein product: CASSPDVRNNYGYTF. V gene TRBV7-2 combines with J gene TRBJ1-2; no reliable D call. CDR1 and CDR2 from the germline V gene are SGHTA and FQGNSA. The V and J ends lost 5 bases and 2 bases respectively, with 15 bases between them. The CDR3 runs 15 residues.

This clonotype has ten or more counts. The chain recombines TRBV7-6 with TRBJ2-5, with D hard to call. V dropped 4 bases and J dropped 5 bases, with 17 bases sitting between them. From germline, CDR1 is SGHVS and CDR2 FNYEAQ. The CDR3 spans 15 residues. The DNA of the CDR3 is TGTGCCAGCAGCTCGGGCGGTAGTCGTCAGGAGACCCAGTACTTC. As protein: CASSSGGSRQETQYF. Together with reference TRBV7-6 and TRBJ2-5, the CDR3 gives the full variable domain: GAGVSQSPRYKVTKRGQDVALRCDPISGHVSLYWYRQALGQGPEFLTYFNYEAQQDKSGLPNDRFSAERPEGSISTLTIQRTEQRDSAMYRCASSSGGSRQETQYFGPGTRLLVL.

V usage is TRBV7-9 and J usage is TRBJ2-2; weak D call: TRBD1 (6 bases). In germline, CDR1 is SEHNR, CDR2 FQNEAQ (reference sequence). The CDR3 sequence is 15 residues long. V was cut by 5 bases and J by 0 bases, with 10 bases left in between. In DNA, the CDR3 is TGTGCCAGCAGCCTAAGACAGGCGAACACCGGGGAGCTGTTTTTT. Translating gives CASSLRQANTGELFF. Based on the CDR3 plus reference TRBV7-9 and TRBJ2-2, the full variable domain is DTGVSQNPRHKITKRGQNVTFRCDPISEHNRLYWYRQTLGQGPEFLTYFQNEAQLEKSRLLSDRFSAERPKGSFSTLEIQRTEQGDSAMYLCASSLRQANTGELFFGEGSRLTVL.

The rearrangement links TRBV6-1 to TRBJ2-1; TRBD2 might be the D (6 bases). Germline CDR1 MNHNS, CDR2 SASEGT. The V and J ends lost 6 bases and 3 bases respectively, with 12 bases between them. This CDR3 is 14 amino acids long. CDR3 in DNA: TGTGCCAGCAGATCAACCGGGAGCTACAATGAGCAGTTCTTC. Protein sequence: CASRSTGSYNEQFF.

This clonotype is a singleton in its sample. The chain carries TRBV7-2 and TRBJ2-2; D is possibly TRBD2 (6 bases). The CDR3 is 12 residues long. V dropped 5 bases and J dropped 7 bases, with 8 bases sitting between them. Germline V gene sequence: CDR1 SGHTA, CDR2 FQGNSA. This CDR3 reads CASSPGSGELFF. The CDR3 region has the DNA TGTGCCAGCAGCCCCGGGAGCGGGGAGCTGTTTTTT.

In regard to this clonotype: Germline is not matched at one junction end, which may reflect a read error. V usage is TRBV11-3 and J usage is TRBJ2-1; TRBD1 agrees at 8 bases. The CDR3 runs to 16 residues. CDR1 SGHNT and CDR2 YENEEA come from the germline V gene. CDR3 nucleotide sequence: TGTGTCAGCAGCCCTTACGGACAGGGCTCCTACAATGAGCAGTTCTTC. It specifies CVSSPYGQGSYNEQFF. The complete variable domain, with remaining parts taken from reference TRBV11-3 and TRBJ2-1, reads EAGVVQSPRYKIIEKKQPVAFWCNPISGHNTLYWYLQNLGQGPELLIRYENEEAVDDSQLPKDRFSAERLKGVDSTLKIQPAELGDSAVYLCVSSPYGQGSYNEQFFGPGTRLTVL.

The V and J genes are TRBV12-3 or TRBV12-4 and TRBJ2-3; weak D call: TRBD2 (6 bases). The CDR3 covers 12 residues. With 7 bases removed from V and 11 bases from J, the gap between germline ends came to 16 bases. CDR3 in amino acids: CASTSRPGGQYF. Here the CDR3 DNA reads TGTGCCAGCACCTCTCGACCCGGGGGGCAGTATTTT.

V and J are TRBV6-5 and TRBJ2-7; 7 positions match TRBD2. Germline V gene lookup returns CDR1 MNHEY and CDR2 SVGAGI. V was clipped by 1 base and J by 0 bases; unmatched bases: 6. CDR3 length equals 16 residues. The CDR3 loop is CASSYWTGGSSYEQYF. CDR3 nucleotides: TGTGCCAGCAGTTACTGGACCGGGGGGAGCTCCTACGAGCAGTACTTC.